This T cell receptor (beta chain) was sequenced in a study of shared clonotypes between healthy human individuals. Details on this clone: As yet, its antigen is unknown.

Per the germline V gene, CDR1 is SGHDT and CDR2 is YYEEEE. Trimming left V 0 bases short and J 4 bases short, with 13 bases between. The CDR3 spans 15 residues. General study results and limits: Limitation of the genetic and exposure-history diversity represented came from the few donors. In general, naive subsets displayed greater estimated richness than memory subsets did.

TCRdb's table, derived via immunoSEQ multiplex PCR, lists solely in-frame clones and lacks some. The sample holds about 2.5 million clones, around 90% seen once. Those who donated were healthy HIV-negative adults, with no recent acute infections or vaccinations reported. The TCR comes from a man between 18 and 35 years old in good health. Some clones in this sample may be carry-over from other donors' samples. The chain links TRBV5-6 to TRBJ1-2; no clear D gene. The specimen was naive CD4+ T cells from PBMCs. Sample subset: CD45RA+ positively selected. The CDR3 loop is CASSLVPSAAYGYTF. In nucleotides, the CDR3 is TGTGCCAGCAGCTTGGTGCCCTCGGCGGCCTATGGCTACACCTTC.